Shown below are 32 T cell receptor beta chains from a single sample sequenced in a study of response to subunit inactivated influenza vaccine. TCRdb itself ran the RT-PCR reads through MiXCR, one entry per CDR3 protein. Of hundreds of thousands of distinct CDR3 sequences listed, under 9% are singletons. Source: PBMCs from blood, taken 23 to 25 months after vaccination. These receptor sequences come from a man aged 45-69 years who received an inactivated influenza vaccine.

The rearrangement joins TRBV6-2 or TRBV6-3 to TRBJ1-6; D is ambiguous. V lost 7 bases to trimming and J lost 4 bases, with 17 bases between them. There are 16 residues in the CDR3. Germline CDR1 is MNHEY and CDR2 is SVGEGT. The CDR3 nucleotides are TGTGCCAGCAACTTTGGATTAACCGTATATAATTCACCCCTCCACTTT. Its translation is CASNFGLTVYNSPLHF.

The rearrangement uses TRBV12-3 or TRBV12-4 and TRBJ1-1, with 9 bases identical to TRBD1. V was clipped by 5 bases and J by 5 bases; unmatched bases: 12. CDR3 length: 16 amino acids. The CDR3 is CASSTSLGQGWTEAFF. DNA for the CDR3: TGTGCCAGCAGTACCTCCTTGGGACAGGGATGGACTGAAGCTTTCTTT.

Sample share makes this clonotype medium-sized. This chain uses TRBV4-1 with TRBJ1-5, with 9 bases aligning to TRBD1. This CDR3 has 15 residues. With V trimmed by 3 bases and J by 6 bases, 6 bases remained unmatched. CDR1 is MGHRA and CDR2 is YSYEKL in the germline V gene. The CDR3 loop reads CASSQAGQGGQPQHF. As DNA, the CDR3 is TGCGCCAGCAGCCAGGCGGGACAGGGAGGTCAGCCCCAGCATTTT.

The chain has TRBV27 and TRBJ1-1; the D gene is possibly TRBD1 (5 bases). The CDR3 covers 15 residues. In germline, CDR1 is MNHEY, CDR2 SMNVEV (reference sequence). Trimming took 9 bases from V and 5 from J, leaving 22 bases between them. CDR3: CASSWGDIGKTEAFF. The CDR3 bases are TGTGCCAGTTCCTGGGGGGATATAGGGAAAACTGAAGCTTTCTTT.

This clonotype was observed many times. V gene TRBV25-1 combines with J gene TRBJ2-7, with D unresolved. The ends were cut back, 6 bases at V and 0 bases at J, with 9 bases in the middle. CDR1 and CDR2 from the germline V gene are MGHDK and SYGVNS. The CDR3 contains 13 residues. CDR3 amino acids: CASRVPGSYEQYF. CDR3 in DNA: TGTGCCAGCAGGGTTCCGGGCTCCTACGAGCAGTACTTC.

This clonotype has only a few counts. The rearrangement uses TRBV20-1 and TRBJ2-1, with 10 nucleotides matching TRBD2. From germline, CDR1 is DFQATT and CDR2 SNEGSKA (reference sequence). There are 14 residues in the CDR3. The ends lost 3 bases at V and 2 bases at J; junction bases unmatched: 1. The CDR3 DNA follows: TGCAGTGCTAGCGGACTAGCGGCCTACAATGAGCAGTTCTTC. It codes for CSASGLAAYNEQFF.

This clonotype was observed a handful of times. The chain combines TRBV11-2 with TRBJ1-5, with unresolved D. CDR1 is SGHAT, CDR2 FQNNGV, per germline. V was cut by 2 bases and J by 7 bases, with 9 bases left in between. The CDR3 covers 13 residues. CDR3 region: CASSLTASQPQHF. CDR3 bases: TGTGCCAGCAGCTTAACCGCGAGCCAGCCCCAGCATTTT.

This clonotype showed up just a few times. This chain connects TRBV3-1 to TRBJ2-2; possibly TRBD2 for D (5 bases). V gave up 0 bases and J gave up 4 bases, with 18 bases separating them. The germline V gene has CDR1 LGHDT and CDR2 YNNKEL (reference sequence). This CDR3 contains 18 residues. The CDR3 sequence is CASSQDIRAHAGTGELFF. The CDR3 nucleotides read TGTGCCAGCAGCCAAGATATTCGGGCGCATGCGGGCACCGGGGAGCTGTTTTTT.

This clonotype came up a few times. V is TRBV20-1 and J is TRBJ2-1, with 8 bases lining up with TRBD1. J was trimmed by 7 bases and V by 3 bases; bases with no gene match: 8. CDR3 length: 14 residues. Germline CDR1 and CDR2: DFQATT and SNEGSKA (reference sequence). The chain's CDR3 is CSASGQGARNEQFF. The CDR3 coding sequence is TGCAGTGCTAGTGGCCAGGGGGCGCGGAATGAGCAGTTCTTC.

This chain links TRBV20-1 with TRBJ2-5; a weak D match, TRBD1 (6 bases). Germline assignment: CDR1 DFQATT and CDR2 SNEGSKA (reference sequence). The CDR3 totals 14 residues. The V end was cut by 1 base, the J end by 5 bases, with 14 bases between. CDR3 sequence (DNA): TGCAGTGCTAGAGGGAACAGGGATAGGGAGACCCAGTACTTC. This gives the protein CSARGNRDRETQYF.

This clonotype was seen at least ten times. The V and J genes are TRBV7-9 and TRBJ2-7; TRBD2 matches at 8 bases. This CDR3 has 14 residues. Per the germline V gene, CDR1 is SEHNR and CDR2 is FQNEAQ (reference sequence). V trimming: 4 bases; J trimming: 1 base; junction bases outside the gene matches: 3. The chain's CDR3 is CASSWSGSSYEQYF. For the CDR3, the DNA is TGTGCCAGCAGCTGGAGCGGGAGTTCCTACGAGCAGTACTTC.

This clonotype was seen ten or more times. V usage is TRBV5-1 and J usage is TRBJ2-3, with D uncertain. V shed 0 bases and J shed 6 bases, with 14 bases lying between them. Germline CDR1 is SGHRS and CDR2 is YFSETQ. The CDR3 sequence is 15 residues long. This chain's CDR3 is CASSLETYELDTQYF. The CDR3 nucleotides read TGCGCCAGCAGCTTGGAGACCTACGAACTGGATACGCAGTATTTT.

CDR3 coding DNA: TGTGCCAGCAGCGCTACTAGCGGGGAAGAGACCCAGTACTTC. It yields the protein CASSATSGEETQYF. V gene TRBV2 combines with J gene TRBJ2-5; 10 nucleotides match TRBD2. The J segment lost 3 bases and the V segment lost 6 bases, leaving 4 bases of the junction unmatched. The CDR3 covers 14 residues. Per germline, CDR1 SNHLY and CDR2 FYNNEI.

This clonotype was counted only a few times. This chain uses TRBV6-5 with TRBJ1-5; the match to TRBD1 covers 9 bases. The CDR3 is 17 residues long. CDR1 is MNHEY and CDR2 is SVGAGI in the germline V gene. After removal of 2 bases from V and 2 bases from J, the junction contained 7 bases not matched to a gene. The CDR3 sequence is CASSYGGQGRGNQPQHF. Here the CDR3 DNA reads TGTGCCAGCAGTTACGGGGGACAGGGCCGGGGCAATCAGCCCCAGCATTTT.

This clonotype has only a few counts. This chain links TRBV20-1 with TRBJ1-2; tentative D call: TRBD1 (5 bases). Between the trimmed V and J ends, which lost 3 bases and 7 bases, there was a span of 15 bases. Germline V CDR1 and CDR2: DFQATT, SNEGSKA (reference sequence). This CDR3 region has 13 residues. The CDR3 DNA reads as TGCAGTGCTAGGGGGGGTACTACCAGTGGCTACACCTTC. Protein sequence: CSARGGTTSGYTF.

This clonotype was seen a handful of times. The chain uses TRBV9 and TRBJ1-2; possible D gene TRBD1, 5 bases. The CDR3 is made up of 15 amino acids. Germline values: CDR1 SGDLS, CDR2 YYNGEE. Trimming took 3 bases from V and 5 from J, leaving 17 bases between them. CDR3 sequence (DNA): TGTGCCAGCAGCGAGGGTGGGACCGGCTCATATGGCTACACCTTC. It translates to CASSEGGTGSYGYTF.

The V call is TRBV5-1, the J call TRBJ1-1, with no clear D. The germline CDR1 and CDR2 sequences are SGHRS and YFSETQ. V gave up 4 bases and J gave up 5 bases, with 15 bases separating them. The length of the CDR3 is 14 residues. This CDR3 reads CASSLQRGGTEAFF. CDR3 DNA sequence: TGCGCCAGCAGCCTCCAGCGTGGCGGGACTGAAGCTTTCTTT.

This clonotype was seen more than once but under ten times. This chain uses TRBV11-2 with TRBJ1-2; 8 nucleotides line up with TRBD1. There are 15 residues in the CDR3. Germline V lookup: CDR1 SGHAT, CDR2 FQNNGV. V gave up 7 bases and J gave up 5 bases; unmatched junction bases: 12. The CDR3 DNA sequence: TGTGCCAGCACCAGAGTGGGGCAGGGGGCGTATGGCTACACCTTC. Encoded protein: CASTRVGQGAYGYTF.

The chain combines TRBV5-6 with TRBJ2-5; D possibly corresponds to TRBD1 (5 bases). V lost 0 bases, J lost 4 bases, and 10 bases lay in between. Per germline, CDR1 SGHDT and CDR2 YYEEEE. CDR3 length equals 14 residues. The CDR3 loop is CASSLGGFIETQYF. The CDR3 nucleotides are TGTGCCAGCAGCTTGGGGGGCTTCATAGAGACCCAGTACTTC. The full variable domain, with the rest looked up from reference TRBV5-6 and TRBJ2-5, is DAGVTQSPTHLIKTRGQQVTLRCSPKSGHDTVSWYQQALGQGPQFIFQYYEEEERQRGNFPDRFSGHQFPNYSSELNVNALLLGDSALYLCASSLGGFIETQYFGPGTRLLVL.

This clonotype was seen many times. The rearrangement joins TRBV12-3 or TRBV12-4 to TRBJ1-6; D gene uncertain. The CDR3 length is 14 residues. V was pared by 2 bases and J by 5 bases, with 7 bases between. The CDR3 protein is CASSLLPDNSPLHF. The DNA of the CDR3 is TGTGCCAGCAGTTTATTGCCCGATAATTCACCCCTCCACTTT.

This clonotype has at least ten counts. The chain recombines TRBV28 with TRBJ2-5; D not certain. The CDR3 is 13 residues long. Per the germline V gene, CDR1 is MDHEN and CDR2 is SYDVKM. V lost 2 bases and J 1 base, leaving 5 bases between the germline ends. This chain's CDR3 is CASSLIAQETQYF. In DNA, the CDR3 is TGTGCCAGCAGTTTAATAGCCCAAGAGACCCAGTACTTC.

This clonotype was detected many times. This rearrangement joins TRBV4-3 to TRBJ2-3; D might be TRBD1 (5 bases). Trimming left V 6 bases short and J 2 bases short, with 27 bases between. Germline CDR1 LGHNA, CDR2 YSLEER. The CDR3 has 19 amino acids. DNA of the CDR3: TGCGCCAGCAGTCATGCAAAAACCCCGTTACAGGCCTACACAGATACGCAGTATTTT. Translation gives CASSHAKTPLQAYTDTQYF.

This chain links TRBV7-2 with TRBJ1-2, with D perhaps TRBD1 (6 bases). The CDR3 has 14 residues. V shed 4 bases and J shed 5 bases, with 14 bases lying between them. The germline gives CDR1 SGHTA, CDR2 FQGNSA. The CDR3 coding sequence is TGTGCCAGCAGCTCCTCAGGGGAAATTTATGGCTACACCTTC. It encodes CASSSSGEIYGYTF.

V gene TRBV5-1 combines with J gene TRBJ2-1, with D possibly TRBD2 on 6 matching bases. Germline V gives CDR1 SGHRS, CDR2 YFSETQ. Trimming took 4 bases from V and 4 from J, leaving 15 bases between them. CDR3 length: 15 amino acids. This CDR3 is CASSLMAGPYNEQFF. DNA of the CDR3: TGCGCCAGCAGCCTGATGGCGGGACCATACAATGAGCAGTTCTTC.

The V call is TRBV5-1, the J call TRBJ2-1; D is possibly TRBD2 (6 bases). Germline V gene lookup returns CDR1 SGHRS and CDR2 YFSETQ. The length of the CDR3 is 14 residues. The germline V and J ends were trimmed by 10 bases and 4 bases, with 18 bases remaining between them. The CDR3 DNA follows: TGCGCCGGCAAATCCGGGGGAGAGTACAATGAGCAGTTCTTC. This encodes CAGKSGGEYNEQFF.

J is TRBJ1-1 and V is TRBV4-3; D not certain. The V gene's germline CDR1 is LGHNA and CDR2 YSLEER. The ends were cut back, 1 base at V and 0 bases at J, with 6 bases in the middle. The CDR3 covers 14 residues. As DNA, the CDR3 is TGCGCCAGCAGCCAAGTACCCCTGAACACTGAAGCTTTCTTT. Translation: CASSQVPLNTEAFF.

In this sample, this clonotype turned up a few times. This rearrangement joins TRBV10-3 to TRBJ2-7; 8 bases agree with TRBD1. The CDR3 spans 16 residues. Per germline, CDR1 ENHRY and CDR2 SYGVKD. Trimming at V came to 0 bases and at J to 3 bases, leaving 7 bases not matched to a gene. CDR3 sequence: CAISESQGTGFYEQYF. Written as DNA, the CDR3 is TGTGCCATCAGTGAGTCCCAGGGGACAGGATTCTACGAGCAGTACTTC.

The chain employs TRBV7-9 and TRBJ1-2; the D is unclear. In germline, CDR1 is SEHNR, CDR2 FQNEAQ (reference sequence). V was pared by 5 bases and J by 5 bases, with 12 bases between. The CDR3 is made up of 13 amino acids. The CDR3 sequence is CASSPTLEYGYTF. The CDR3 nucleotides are TGTGCCAGCAGCCCGACCTTGGAGTATGGCTACACCTTC.

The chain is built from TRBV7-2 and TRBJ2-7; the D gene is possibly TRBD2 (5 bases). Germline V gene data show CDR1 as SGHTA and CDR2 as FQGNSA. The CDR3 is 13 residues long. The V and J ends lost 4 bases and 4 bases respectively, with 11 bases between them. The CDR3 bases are TGTGCCAGCAGCTCGGACTTCCGGTACGAGCAGTACTTC. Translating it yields CASSSDFRYEQYF. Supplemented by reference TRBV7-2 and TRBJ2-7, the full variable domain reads GAGVSQSPSNKVTEKGKDVELRCDPISGHTALYWYRQSLGQGLEFLIYFQGNSAPDKSGLPSDRFSAERTGGSVSTLTIQRTQQEDSAVYLCASSSDFRYEQYFGPGTRLTVT.

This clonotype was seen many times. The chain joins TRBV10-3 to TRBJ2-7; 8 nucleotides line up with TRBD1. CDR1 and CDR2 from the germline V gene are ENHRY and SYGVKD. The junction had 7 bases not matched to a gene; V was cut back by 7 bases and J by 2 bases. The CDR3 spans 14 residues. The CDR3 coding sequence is TGTGCCATCAAGCCGGGACAGGACCCCTACGAGCAGTACTTC. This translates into CAIKPGQDPYEQYF.

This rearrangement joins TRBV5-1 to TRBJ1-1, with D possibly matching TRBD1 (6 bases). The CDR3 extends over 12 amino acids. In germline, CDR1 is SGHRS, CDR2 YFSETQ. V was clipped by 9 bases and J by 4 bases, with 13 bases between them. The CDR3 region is CATSEGGTEAFF. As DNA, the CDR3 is TGCGCCACCAGTGAAGGGGGCACTGAAGCTTTCTTT.

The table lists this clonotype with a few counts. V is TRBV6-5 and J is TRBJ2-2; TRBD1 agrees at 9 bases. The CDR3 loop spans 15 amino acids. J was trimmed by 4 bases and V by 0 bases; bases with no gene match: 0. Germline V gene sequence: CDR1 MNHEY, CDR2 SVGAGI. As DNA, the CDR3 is TGTGCCAGCAGTTACTCGGACAGGGGCACCGGGGAGCTGTTTTTT. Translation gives CASSYSDRGTGELFF.